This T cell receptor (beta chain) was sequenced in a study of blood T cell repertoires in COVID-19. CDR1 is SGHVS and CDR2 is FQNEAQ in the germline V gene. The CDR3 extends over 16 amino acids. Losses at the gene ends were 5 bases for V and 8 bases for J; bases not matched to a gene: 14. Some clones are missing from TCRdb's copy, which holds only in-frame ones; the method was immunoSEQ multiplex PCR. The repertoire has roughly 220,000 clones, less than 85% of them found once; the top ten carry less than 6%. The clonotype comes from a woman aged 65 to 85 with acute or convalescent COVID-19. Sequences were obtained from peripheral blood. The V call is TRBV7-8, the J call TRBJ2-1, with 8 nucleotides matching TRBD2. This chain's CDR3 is CASSRDGTSLSDEQFF. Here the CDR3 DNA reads TGTGCCAGCAGCCGGGACGGGACTAGTCTCTCCGATGAGCAGTTCTTC.